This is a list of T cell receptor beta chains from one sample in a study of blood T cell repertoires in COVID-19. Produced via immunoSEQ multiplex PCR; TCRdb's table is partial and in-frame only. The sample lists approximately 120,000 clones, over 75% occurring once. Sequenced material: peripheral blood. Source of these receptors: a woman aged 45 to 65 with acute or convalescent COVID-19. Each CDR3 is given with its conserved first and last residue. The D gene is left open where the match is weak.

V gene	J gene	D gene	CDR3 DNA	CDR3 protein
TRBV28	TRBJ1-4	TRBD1	TGTGCCAGCAGTTTACCGGGACAGGGGAATGAAAAACTGTTTTTT	CASSLPGQGNEKLFF
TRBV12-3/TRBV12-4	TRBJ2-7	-	TGTGCCAGCAGTTTGAGGGGGTACGAGCAGTACTTC	CASSLRGYEQYF
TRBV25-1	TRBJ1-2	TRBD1	TGTGCCAGCAATTCAGGGGGCCATGGCTACACCTTC	CASNSGGHGYTF
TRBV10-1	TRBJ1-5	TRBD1	TGCGCCAGCATCCACGGGACAGATAGCAATCAGCCCCAGCATTTT	CASIHGTDSNQPQHF
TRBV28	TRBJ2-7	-	TGTGCCACCGGTAAAGGGGTGAGGCAGTACTTC	CATGKGVRQYF
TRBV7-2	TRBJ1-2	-	TGTGCCAGCAGCCGGAGCGGGAGCGCGTATGGCTACACCTTC	CASSRSGSAYGYTF
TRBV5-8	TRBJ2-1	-	TGTGCCAGCAGCCATGGCCCCTTAGCGTATGAGCAGTTCTTC	CASSHGPLAYEQFF
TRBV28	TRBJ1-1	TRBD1	TGTGCCAGTGGACAGGGGGCCGGGAACACTGAAGCTTTCTTT	CASGQGAGNTEAFF
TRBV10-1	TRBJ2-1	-	TGCGCCAGCAGTGGCTCGCGGGGATGGTACAATGAGCAGTTCTTC	CASSGSRGWYNEQFF
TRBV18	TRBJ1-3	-	TGTGCCAGCTCACCCCGGCCGGGTAGCGTACGGGGAAACACCATATATTTT	CASSPRPGSVRGNTIYF
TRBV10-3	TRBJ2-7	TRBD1	TGTGCCATCAGTGAGTCGACAGGGGCAGGGTACGAGCAGTACTTC	CAISESTGAGYEQYF
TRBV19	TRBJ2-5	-	TGTGCCAGTAGTATATGGCCTCCAGAGACCCAGTACTTC	CASSIWPPETQYF
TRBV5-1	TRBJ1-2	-	TGCGCCAGCAGCTCCTCCGGTTCCCTTCCTCATGGCTACACCTTC	CASSSSGSLPHGYTF
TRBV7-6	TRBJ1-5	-	TGTGCCAGCAGCTTATCTACGGCAGGGATCAATCAGCCCCAGCATTTT	CASSLSTAGINQPQHF
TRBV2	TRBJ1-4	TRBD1	TGTGCCAGCAGTGAGACAGGGTTTTCCGAAAAACTGTTTTTT	CASSETGFSEKLFF
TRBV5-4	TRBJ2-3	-	TGTGCCAGCAGCTCCCCCCGGGGTGTATCAGATACGCAGTATTTT	CASSSPRGVSDTQYF
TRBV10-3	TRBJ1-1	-	TGTGCCATCAGTGGCGGACAGCCGAACACTGAAGCTTTCTTT	CAISGGQPNTEAFF
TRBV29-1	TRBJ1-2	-	TGCAGCGTTGACAGTAGGAGCTATGGCTACACCTTC	CSVDSRSYGYTF
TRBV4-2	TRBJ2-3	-	TGTGCCAGCAGCCAGGTTGGGACCGGGAGAGATACGCAGTATTTT	CASSQVGTGRDTQYF
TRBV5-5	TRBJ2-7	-	TGTGCCAGCAGCTTGGTTGCAGGGGGTAGCGGTTTCTACGAGCAGTACTTC	CASSLVAGGSGFYEQYF